This TCR beta chain was captured by sequencing in a study of blood T cell repertoires in COVID-19. Study details: T cells, B-cell-depleted T cells, or PBMCs provided the cDNA or gDNA that served as material.

Sequenced by immunoSEQ multiplex PCR; TCRdb stores in-frame clones only, minus some. The table records around 30,000 clones, 88% of them present only once. The V and J ends lost 3 bases and 4 bases respectively, with 15 bases between them. Germline V gene sequence: CDR1 SGHAT, CDR2 FQDESV (reference sequence). There are 15 residues in the CDR3. The TCR sequence derives from a human donor with active COVID-19. The donor label of this sample is uncertain. The sequenced sample consisted of peripheral blood. V is TRBV11-1 and J is TRBJ2-5, with D possibly TRBD2 on 6 matching bases. Here the CDR3 reads CASSFGGGGRETQYF. CDR3 DNA: TGTGCCAGCAGCTTCGGGGGTGGTGGTAGAGAGACCCAGTACTTC.